These 14 T cell receptor beta chains were all obtained from the same sample, sequenced in a study of CD8+CD57+ T cells in acquired aplastic anemia (dated by TCRdb to between 2018 and 2020). The reads were generated on an Illumina HiSeq 2000. Genomic DNA was used as template for profiling of TCR beta VDJ combinations and CDR3 sequences. TCRdb ran its own pipeline on the public reads, namely fastp trimming at Q25 and MiXCR clone calling, and kept in-frame beta chains. For every CDR3 protein sequence, its rows merge into one entry that carries the most common genes and DNA. Recorded for this sample are 200,000 or so distinct CDR3 sequences; 55% to 70% of them occurred a single time. 35% to 55% of the sample is taken by the ten largest. The sequenced material came from sorted CD4+, CD8+, or CD8+CD57+ T cells (not recorded which) from PBMCs. Receptors originate from a human donor with severe aplastic anemia or a healthy control (not recorded which).

This clonotype turned up a few times. This rearrangement joins TRBV7-2 to TRBJ2-7; D unresolved. V lost 5 bases and J 6 bases, leaving 17 bases between the germline ends. CDR1 and CDR2 from the germline V gene are SGHTA and FQGNSA. CDR3 length equals 14 residues. This CDR3 reads CASSPGTGWGEQYF. The CDR3 DNA is TGTGCCAGCAGCCCCGGTACGGGCTGGGGCGAGCAGTACTTC.

This clonotype was picked up a small number of times. The J gene is TRBJ1-6, the V gene TRBV7-9; D is undetermined. The V gene's germline CDR1 is SEHNR and CDR2 FQNEAQ (reference sequence). The CDR3 sequence is 14 residues long. V was shortened by 6 bases and J by 10 bases, with 16 bases between the two germline ends. CDR3 in DNA: TGTGCCAGCAGTTCCACCAGCCTCGGGTCACCCCTCCACTTT. The encoded protein is CASSSTSLGSPLHF.

Written as DNA, the CDR3 is TGTGCCAGCGGGGGTAGCGGAAGGGGAACAGATACGCAGTATTTT. Protein sequence: CASGGSGRGTDTQYF. This rearrangement joins TRBV11-3 to TRBJ2-3; D may be TRBD2 (6 bases). Germline CDR1 is SGHNT and CDR2 is YENEEA. The CDR3 is 15 amino acids. V lost 8 bases and J 3 bases, leaving 18 bases between the germline ends.

This clonotype came up once. The genes are TRBV10-1 and TRBJ1-2; D remains ambiguous. V gave up 3 bases and J gave up 2 bases, with 4 bases separating them. CDR1 is WNHNN, CDR2 SYGVQD, per germline (reference sequence). The CDR3 covers 12 residues. CDR3 sequence: CASSDLNYGYTF. Written as DNA, the CDR3 is TGCGCCAGCAGTGACCTCAACTATGGCTACACCTTC.

The chain uses TRBV7-9 and TRBJ2-7; D possibly corresponds to TRBD2 (6 bases). CDR1 SEHNR and CDR2 FQNEAQ come from the germline V gene (reference sequence). The V and J ends lost 0 bases and 0 bases respectively, with 12 bases between them. CDR3 size: 16 residues. CDR3 amino acids: CASSLAGRGGSYEQYF. The CDR3 DNA is TGTGCCAGCAGCTTAGCGGGCCGGGGAGGCTCCTACGAGCAGTACTTC.

This clonotype appeared a single time. This chain links TRBV20-1 with TRBJ2-3; the match to TRBD2 covers 7 bases. Germline CDR1 and CDR2: DFQATT and SNEGSKA (reference sequence). The CDR3 loop spans 16 amino acids. With V trimmed by 2 bases and J by 1 base, 9 bases remained unmatched. The CDR3 nucleotides are TGCAGTGCTAGAACTTTGGGGGGGAAAGGCACAGATACGCAGTATTTT. Its protein product is CSARTLGGKGTDTQYF.

Notes on this clonotype: One end of the junction does not line up with germline, which may come from a read error. CDR3 DNA: TGTGCCAGCAGCCAAGGGGGCTGGAACACTGAAGATTTCTTT. It codes for CASSQGGWNTEDFF. The J gene is TRBJ1-1, the V gene TRBV7-8; 7 positions match TRBD1. Germline values: CDR1 SGHVS, CDR2 FQNEAQ. The CDR3 is 14 residues long.

This chain connects TRBV25-1 to TRBJ2-7, with D maybe TRBD2 (5 bases). This CDR3 is built from 14 residues. In germline, CDR1 is MGHDK, CDR2 SYGVNS. Between the trimmed V and J ends, which lost 2 bases and 7 bases, there was a span of 15 bases. In DNA, the CDR3 is TGTGCCAGCAGTGAACGGGGAGAGCTTGGAGAGCAGTACTTC. This sequence encodes CASSERGELGEQYF.

CDR3 DNA: TGTGCCAGCAGCGTAGAGCCGGGACAGGGTTTGGGCGAGCAGTACTTC. This encodes CASSVEPGQGLGEQYF. V usage is TRBV9 and J usage is TRBJ2-7; TRBD1 matches 9 bases. This CDR3 is 16 amino acids long. Germline CDR1 SGDLS, CDR2 YYNGEE. The V and J ends lost 0 bases and 6 bases, in that order; junction bases with no gene match: 10.

About this clonotype: With a much larger clone just one base away, this may be a read error. A read error is likely, as this CDR3 ends without the conserved phenylalanine or tryptophan. This rearrangement joins TRBV5-4 to TRBJ2-7, with D tentatively TRBD2 (6 bases). Looked up from germline, CDR1 is SGHNT and CDR2 is YYREEE (reference sequence). Trimming took 3 bases from V and 2 from J, leaving 9 bases between them. The length of the CDR3 is 13 residues. The CDR3 reads CASSWDSAYEQYC. CDR3 nucleotide sequence: TGTGCCAGCAGCTGGGACTCAGCCTACGAGCAGTACTGC.

This chain links TRBV20-1 with TRBJ1-2; 10 bases agree with TRBD1. Unmatched junction bases numbered 14, after V lost 8 bases and J lost 5 bases. The V gene's germline CDR1 is DFQATT and CDR2 SNEGSKA (reference sequence). The CDR3 length is 15 residues. The CDR3 DNA reads as TGCAGTACTAAACCGATGACAGGGGGCAGGTATGGCTACACCTTC. Its protein is CSTKPMTGGRYGYTF.

V is TRBV2 and J is TRBJ1-1; D not resolved. With 6 bases removed from V and 6 bases from J, the gap between germline ends came to 8 bases. Germline V gene data show CDR1 as SNHLY and CDR2 as FYNNEI. This CDR3 has 11 amino acids. CDR3 loop: CASSLDAEAFF. The CDR3 DNA follows: TGTGCCAGCAGCCTTGACGCTGAAGCTTTCTTT.

This clonotype was seen just once. V and J are TRBV10-2 and TRBJ1-2, with unresolved D. The CDR3 extends over 12 amino acids. The V gene lost 2 bases and the J gene lost 2 bases, with 3 bases spanning the gap. CDR1 is WSHSY and CDR2 is SAAADI in the germline V gene. CDR3 residues: CASSETNYGYTF. The CDR3 DNA follows: TGCGCCAGCAGTGAGACAAACTATGGCTACACCTTC.

This chain links TRBV7-3 with TRBJ2-7; TRBD1 matches 7 bases. CDR1 is SGHTA, CDR2 FQGTGA, per germline. The CDR3 length is 13 residues. V gave up 4 bases and J gave up 2 bases; unmatched junction bases: 2. CDR3 residues: CASSSGQTYEQYF. The CDR3 DNA is TGTGCCAGCAGCTCGGGACAGACCTACGAGCAGTACTTC.